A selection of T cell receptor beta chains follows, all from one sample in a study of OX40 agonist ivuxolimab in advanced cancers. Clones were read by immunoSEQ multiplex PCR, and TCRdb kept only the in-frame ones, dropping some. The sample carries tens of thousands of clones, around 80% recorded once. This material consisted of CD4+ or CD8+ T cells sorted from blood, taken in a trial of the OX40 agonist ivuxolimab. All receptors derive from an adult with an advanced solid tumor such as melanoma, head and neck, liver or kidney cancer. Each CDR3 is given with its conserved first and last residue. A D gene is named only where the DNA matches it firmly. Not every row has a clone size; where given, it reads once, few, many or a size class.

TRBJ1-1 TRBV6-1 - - TGTGCCAGCAGTGAATTTGGCGTCCAAGGAGAAGCTTTCTTT CASSEFGVQGEAFF
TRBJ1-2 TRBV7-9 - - TGTGCCAGCAGCAACAGGGTTGAAGGCTACACCTTC CASSNRVEGYTF
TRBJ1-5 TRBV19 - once TGTGCCAGTAGTATTTTTGCAGACCAGCCCCAGCATTTT CASSIFADQPQHF
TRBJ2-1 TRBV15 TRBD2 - TGTGCCACCAGCTTCCTGGGCGGGAGCTATGAGCAGTTCTTC CATSFLGGSYEQFF
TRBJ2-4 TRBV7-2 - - TGTGCCAGCAGCTTTTACAGGGAAAACATTCAGTACTTC CASSFYRENIQYF
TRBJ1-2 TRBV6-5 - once TGTGCCAGCAGTTACACGTCAGCCTATGGCTACACCTTC CASSYTSAYGYTF
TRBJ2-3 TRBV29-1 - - TGCAGCGTTGAACCAGCGAGGGAGCAGTATTTT CSVEPAREQYF
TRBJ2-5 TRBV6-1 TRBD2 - TGTGCCAGCAGTCCCCCGGGGGGACAAGAGACCCAGTACTTC CASSPPGGQETQYF
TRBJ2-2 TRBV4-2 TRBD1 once TGTGCCAGCAGCCAAGACTTTGCGAGACAGGGGCGAACCGGGGAGCTGTTTTTT CASSQDFARQGRTGELFF
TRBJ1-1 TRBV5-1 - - TGCGCCAGCAGCCCGTACCTAACTGCTCCGAACACTGAAGCTTTCTTT CASSPYLTAPNTEAFF
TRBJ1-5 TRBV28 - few TGTGCCAGCAGCCAGAGGCTTGGATCATATAGCAATCAGCCCCAGCATTTT CASSQRLGSYSNQPQHF
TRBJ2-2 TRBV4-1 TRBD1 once TGCGCCAGCAGCTGGTTGACAGGGGTGAACACCGGGGAGCTGTTTTTT CASSWLTGVNTGELFF
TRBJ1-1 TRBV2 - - TGTGCCAGCAGGGGAGGGAACACTGAAGCTTTCTTT CASRGGNTEAFF
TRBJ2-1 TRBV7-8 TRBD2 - TGTGCCAGCAGTTCCGGGACTAGCGGCGGGGAGCAGTTCTTC CASSSGTSGGEQFF
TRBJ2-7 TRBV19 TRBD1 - TGTGCCAGTAGTCCCATGGTTGGGACAGGGGTTTCCTACGAGCAGTACTTC CASSPMVGTGVSYEQYF
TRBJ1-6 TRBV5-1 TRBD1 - TGCGCCAGCAGCCTCTGGACAGGGGGAATAGGTTCACCCCTCCACTTT CASSLWTGGIGSPLHF
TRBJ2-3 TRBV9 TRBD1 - TGTGCCAGCAGCCAACGGACAGGGGTGGCCCGCGATACGCAGTATTTT CASSQRTGVARDTQYF
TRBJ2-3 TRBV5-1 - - TGCGCCAGCAGCTTAAGGGAGACAGCAGATACGCAGTATTTT CASSLRETADTQYF
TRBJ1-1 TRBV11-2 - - TGTGCCAGCAGCTTGGACACCTACACTGAAGCTTTCTTT CASSLDTYTEAFF
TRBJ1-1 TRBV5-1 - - TGCGCCAGCAGCCGAGAGGAGGGAAGCACTGAAGCTTTCTTT CASSREEGSTEAFF
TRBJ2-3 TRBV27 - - TGTGCCAGCAGTTTATCCCAATGGGGCAGGCAGAGCACAGATACGCAGTATTTT CASSLSQWGRQSTDTQYF
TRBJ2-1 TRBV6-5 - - TGTGCCAGCAGCAAACCGGACGGCTCCTACAATGAGCAGTTCTTC CASSKPDGSYNEQFF
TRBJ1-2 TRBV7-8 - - TGTGCCAGCAGTCCCAGGGGTAGTAACTATGGCTACACCTTC CASSPRGSNYGYTF
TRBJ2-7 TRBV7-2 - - TGTGCCAGCAGCTTAGCCAGGGCAGCCCGAATGGAGCAGTACTTC CASSLARAARMEQYF
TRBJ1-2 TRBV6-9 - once TGTGCCAGCATTAGGAGGGGCTATGGCTACACCTTC CASIRRGYGYTF
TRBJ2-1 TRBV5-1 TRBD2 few TGCGCCAGCAGCTTGGCCGTCGGGCTAGCGGGGGCCAGCTCCTACAATGAGCAGTTCTTC CASSLAVGLAGASSYNEQFF
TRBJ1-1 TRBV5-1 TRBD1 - TGCGCCAGCAGCTATGGACAGGGCGCTGAAGCTTTCTTT CASSYGQGAEAFF
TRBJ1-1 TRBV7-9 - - TGTGCCAGCAGCTCAATAGCTAACACTGAAGCTTTCTTT CASSSIANTEAFF
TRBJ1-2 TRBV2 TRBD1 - TGTGCCAGCTCGACCGGGACAGGGTATGATGGCTACACCTTC CASSTGTGYDGYTF
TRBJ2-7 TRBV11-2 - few TGTGCCAGCAGCTTAGATCTCGGGGAGGTCAACGGGCAGTACTTC CASSLDLGEVNGQYF
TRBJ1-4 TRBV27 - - TGTGCCAGCACCTTATGGGGAAAACTGTTTTTT CASTLWGKLFF
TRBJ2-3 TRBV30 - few TGTGCCTGGGGAGGGAATACAGATACGCAGTATTTT CAWGGNTDTQYF
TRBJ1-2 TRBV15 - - TGTGCCACCAGCAGAGATCGGGGTTCCTATGGCTACACCTTC CATSRDRGSYGYTF
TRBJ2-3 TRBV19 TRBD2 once TGTGCCAGCCTGGATAGCGGGACCACAGATACGCAGTATTTT CASLDSGTTDTQYF
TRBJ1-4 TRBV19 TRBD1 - TGTGCCAGTAGTACAGGGGGGGCTGAAAAACTGTTTTTT CASSTGGAEKLFF
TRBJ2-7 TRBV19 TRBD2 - TGTGCCAGTAGTCCCGGACTAGCGGGAGGAGCCGCCGTCTTATCCTACGAGCAGTACTTC CASSPGLAGGAAVLSYEQYF
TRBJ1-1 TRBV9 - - TGTGCCAGCAGTGTTTCAGACGGTGGCACTGAAGCTTTCTTT CASSVSDGGTEAFF
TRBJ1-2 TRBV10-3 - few TGTGCCATCAGTGATCAACAGGGAGGGGGCTATGGCTACACCTTC CAISDQQGGGYGYTF
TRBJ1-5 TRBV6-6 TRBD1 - TGTGCCAGCAGACCCGGGACAGGGTCACATCAGCCCCAGCATTTT CASRPGTGSHQPQHF
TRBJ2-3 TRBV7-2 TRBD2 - TGTGCCAGCAGCCGGACTAGCGGGCTAACAGATACGCAGTATTTT CASSRTSGLTDTQYF
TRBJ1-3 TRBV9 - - TGTGCCAGCAGCGTAGCTGGAGACAGCTCTGGAAACACCATATATTTT CASSVAGDSSGNTIYF
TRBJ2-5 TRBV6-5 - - TGTGCCAGCAGTCCTCGGACGGGGGAGACCCAGTACTTC CASSPRTGETQYF
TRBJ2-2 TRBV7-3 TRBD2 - TGTGCCAGCAGCTCCGCCGGGGGGACCGAGGGCACCGGGGAGCTGTTTTTT CASSSAGGTEGTGELFF
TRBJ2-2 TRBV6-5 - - TGTGCCAGCAGTTACTCGGGGAGGGGGCTATCCGGGGAGCTGTTTTTT CASSYSGRGLSGELFF
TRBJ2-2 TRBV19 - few TGTGCCAGTAGTATAATGGCCAGCGCCACCGGGGAGCTGTTTTTT CASSIMASATGELFF
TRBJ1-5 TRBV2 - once TGTGCCAGCATGACCTGGGGGGGGGATCAGCCCCAGCATTTT CASMTWGGDQPQHF
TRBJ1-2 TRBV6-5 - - TGTGCCAGCACCCCACAGCCTAACTATGGCTACACCTTC CASTPQPNYGYTF
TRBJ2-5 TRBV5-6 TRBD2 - TGTGCCAGCAGCTTTAGTGGTAGCGGGGAAGGGACCCAGTACTTC CASSFSGSGEGTQYF
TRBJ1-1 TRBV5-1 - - TGCGCCAGCAGCTTGGAAGAAACAGAGTACACTGAAGCTTTCTTT CASSLEETEYTEAFF